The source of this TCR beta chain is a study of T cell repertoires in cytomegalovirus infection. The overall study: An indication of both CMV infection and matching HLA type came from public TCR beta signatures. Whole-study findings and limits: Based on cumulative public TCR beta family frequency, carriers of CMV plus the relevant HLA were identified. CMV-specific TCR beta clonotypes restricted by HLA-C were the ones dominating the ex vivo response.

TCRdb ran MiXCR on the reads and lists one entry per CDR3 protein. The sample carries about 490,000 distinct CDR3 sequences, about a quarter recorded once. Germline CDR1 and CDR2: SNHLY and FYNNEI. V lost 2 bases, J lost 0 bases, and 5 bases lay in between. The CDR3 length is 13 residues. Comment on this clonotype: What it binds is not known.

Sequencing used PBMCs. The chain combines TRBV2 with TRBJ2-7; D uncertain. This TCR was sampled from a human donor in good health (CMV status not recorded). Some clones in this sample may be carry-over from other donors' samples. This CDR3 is CASSETSSYEQYF. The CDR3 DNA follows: TGTGCCAGCAGTGAAACGTCCTCCTACGAGCAGTACTTC. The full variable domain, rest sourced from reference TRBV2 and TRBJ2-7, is EPEVTQTPSHQVTQMGQEVILRCVPISNHLYFYWYRQILGQKVEFLVSFYNNEISEKSEIFDDQFSVERPDGSNFTLKIRSTKLEDSAMYFCASSETSSYEQYFGPGTRLTVT.